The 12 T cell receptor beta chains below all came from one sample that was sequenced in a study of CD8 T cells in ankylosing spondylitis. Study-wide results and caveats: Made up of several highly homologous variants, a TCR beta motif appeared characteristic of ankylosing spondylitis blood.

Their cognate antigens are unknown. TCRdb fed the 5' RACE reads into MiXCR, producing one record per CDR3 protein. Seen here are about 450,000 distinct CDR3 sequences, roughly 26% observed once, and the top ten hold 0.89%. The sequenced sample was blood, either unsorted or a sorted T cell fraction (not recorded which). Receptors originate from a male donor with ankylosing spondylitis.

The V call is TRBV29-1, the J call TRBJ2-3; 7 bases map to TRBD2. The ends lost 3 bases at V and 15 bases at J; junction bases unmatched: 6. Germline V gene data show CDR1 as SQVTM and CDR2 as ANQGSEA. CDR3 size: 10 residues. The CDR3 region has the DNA TGCAGCGTTGAGGCGGGAGTGTTATATTTT. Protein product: CSVEAGVLYF.

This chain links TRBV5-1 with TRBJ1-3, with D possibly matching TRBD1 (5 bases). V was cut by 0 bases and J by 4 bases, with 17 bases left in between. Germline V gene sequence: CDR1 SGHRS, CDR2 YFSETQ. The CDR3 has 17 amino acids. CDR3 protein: CASSLDAGSNNGNTIYF. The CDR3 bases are TGCGCCAGCAGCTTGGACGCAGGGTCGAACAACGGAAACACCATATATTTT.

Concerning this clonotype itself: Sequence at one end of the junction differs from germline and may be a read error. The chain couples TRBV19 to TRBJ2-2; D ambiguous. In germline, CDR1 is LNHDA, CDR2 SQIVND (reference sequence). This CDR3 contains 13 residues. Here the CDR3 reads CAGSPSGTGELFF. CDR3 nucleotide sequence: TGTGCCGGTAGCCCAAGTGGCACCGGGGAGCTGTTTTTT.

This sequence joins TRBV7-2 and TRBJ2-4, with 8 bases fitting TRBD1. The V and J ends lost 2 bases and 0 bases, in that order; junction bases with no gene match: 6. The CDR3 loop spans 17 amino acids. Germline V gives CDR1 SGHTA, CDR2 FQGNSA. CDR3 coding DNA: TGTGCCAGCAGCTTACGTCAGGGGGCCTTAGCCAAAAACATTCAGTACTTC. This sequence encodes CASSLRQGALAKNIQYF. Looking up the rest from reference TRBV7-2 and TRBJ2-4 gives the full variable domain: GAGVSQSPSNKVTEKGKDVELRCDPISGHTALYWYRQSLGQGLEFLIYFQGNSAPDKSGLPSDRFSAERTGGSVSTLTIQRTQQEDSAVYLCASSLRQGALAKNIQYFGAGTRLSVL.

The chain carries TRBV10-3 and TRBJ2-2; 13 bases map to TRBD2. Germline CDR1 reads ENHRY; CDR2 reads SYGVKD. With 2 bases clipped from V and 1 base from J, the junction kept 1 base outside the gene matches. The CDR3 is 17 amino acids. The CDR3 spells CAISETSGRVNTGELFF. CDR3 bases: TGTGCCATCAGTGAGACTAGCGGGAGGGTGAACACCGGGGAGCTGTTTTTT.

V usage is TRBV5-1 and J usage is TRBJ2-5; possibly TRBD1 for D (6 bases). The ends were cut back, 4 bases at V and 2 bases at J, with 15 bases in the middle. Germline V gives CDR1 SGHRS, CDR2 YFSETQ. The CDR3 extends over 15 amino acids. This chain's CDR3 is CASSEAQGLQETQYF. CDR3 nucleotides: TGCGCCAGCAGCGAGGCACAGGGTCTGCAAGAGACCCAGTACTTC.

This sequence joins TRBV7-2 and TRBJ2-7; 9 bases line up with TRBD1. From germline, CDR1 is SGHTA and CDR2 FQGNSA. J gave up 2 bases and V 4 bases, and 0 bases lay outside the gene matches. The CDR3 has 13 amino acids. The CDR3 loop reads CASSWDRAYEQYF. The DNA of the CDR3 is TGTGCCAGCAGCTGGGACAGGGCCTACGAGCAGTACTTC.

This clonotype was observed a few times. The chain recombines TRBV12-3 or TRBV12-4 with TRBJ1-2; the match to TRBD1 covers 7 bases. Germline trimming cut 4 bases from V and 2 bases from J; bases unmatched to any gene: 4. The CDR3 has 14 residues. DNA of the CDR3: TGTGCCAGCAGTTGGGACAGTCAAAACTATGGCTACACCTTC. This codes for CASSWDSQNYGYTF.

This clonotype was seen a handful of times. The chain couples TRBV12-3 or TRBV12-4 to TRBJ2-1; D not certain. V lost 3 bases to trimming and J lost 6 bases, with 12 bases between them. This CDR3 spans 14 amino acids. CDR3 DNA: TGTGCCAGCAGTTTCGTCCTGAATGGCAATGAGCAGTTCTTC. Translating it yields CASSFVLNGNEQFF.

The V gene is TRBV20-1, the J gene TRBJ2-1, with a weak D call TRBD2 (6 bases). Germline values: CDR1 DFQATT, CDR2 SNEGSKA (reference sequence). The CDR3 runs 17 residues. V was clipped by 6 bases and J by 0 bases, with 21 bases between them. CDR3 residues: CSAGGTSRPGSYNEQFF. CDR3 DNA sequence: TGCAGTGCGGGGGGAACTAGCCGACCCGGCTCCTACAATGAGCAGTTCTTC.

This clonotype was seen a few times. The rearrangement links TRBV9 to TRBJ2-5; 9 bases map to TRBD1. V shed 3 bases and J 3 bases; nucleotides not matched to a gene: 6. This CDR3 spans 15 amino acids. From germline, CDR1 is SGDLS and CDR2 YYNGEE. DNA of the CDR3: TGTGCCAGCAGCGCGGACAGGGGAGGGAAAGAGACCCAGTACTTC. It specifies CASSADRGGKETQYF.

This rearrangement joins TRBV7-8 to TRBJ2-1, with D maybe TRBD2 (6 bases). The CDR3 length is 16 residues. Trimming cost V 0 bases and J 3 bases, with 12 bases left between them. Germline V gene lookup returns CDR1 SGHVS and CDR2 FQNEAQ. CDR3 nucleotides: TGTGCCAGCAGCTTAGCGGAGGGGACGTTCTACAATGAGCAGTTCTTC. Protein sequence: CASSLAEGTFYNEQFF. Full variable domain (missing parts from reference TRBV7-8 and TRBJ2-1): GAGVSQSPRYKVAKRGQDVALRCDPISGHVSLFWYQQALGQGPEFLTYFQNEAQLDKSGLPSDRFFAERPEGSVSTLKIQRTQQEDSAVYLCASSLAEGTFYNEQFFGPGTRLTVL.